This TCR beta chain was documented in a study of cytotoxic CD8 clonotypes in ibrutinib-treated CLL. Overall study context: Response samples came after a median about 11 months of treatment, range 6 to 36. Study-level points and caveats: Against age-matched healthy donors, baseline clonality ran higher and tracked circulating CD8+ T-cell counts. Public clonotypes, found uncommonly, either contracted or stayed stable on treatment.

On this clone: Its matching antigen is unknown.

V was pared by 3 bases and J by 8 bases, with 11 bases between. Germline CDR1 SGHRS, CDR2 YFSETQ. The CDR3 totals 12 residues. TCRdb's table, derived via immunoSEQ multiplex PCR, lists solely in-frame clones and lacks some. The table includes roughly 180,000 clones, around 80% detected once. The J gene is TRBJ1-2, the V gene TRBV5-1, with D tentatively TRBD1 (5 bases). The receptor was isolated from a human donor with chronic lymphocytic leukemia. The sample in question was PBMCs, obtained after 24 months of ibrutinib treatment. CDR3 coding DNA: TGCGCCAGCAGCTATGGGGGTGGCGGCTACACCTTC. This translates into CASSYGGGGYTF.